This T cell receptor (beta chain) was identified in a study of blood T cell repertoires in COVID-19. Study details: From the United States, Italy and Spain came samples of acute and convalescent COVID-19. T cells, B-cell-depleted T cells, or PBMCs provided the cDNA or gDNA that served as material.

This clone came up once. Original data processing: Amplification of reference gene primers provided the estimated nucleated cell counts. Sequencing used immunoSEQ multiplex PCR; TCRdb keeps in-frame clones, though not all of them. V and J calls and clone size are those listed in that table; D and trimming were worked out from the DNA. The table includes 60,000 or so clones, roughly 85% detected once. V shed 6 bases and J shed 5 bases, with 13 bases lying between them. Germline values: CDR1 SGHTA, CDR2 FQGNSA. CDR3 length: 13 residues. The source is a human donor in a cohort sampled during active COVID-19. Sequenced sample: peripheral blood. The gene calls are TRBV7-2 and TRBJ2-5; D is unresolved. The DNA of the CDR3 is TGTGCCAGCAGTTCGGTCTGGCGGGAGACCCAGTACTTC. Translated: CASSSVWRETQYF.